A selection of T cell receptor beta chains follows, all from one sample in a study of T cell responses to AZD1222 COVID-19 vaccine. Produced via immunoSEQ multiplex PCR; TCRdb's table is partial and in-frame only. The sample records around 130,000 clones, around 84% being singletons. Sequencing used peripheral blood, obtained on day 0 of AZD1222 vaccination. These receptors were obtained from an adult in good health. CDR3s include the opening cysteine and the closing phenylalanine or tryptophan. A D gene is named only where the DNA matches it firmly. The size field is filled for only some rows; it gives once, few, many or a size class.

V gene	J gene	D gene	clone size	CDR3 protein	CDR3 DNA
TRBV5-5	TRBJ2-3	.	.	CASSDPTLSGDLEHF	TGTGCCAGCAGCGACCCAACCTTGTCGGGAGATCTCGAGCATTTT
TRBV11-3	TRBJ2-3	TRBD2	.	CASSLDSGRDTDTQYF	TGTGCCAGCAGCTTAGATAGCGGGAGAGACACAGATACGCAGTATTTT
TRBV12-2	TRBJ2-7	.	.	CASRLVIQKGGSYEQYF	TGTGCAAGTCGCTTAGTGATACAAAAGGGGGGTTCATACGAGCAGTACTTC
TRBV4-1	TRBJ2-1	.	.	CASSQMRLVGGSYNEQFF	TGCGCCAGCAGCCAAATGAGGCTGGTGGGGGGCTCCTACAATGAGCAGTTCTTC
TRBV9	TRBJ2-2	.	.	CASSVGPQGNTGELFF	TGTGCCAGCAGCGTAGGTCCTCAGGGGAACACCGGGGAGCTGTTTTTT
TRBV5-6	TRBJ1-1	.	.	CASSSDGTEAFF	TGTGCCAGCAGCTCGGACGGGACTGAAGCTTTCTTT
TRBV6-2/TRBV6-3	TRBJ2-7	TRBD1	.	CASSLSGTAWEQYF	TGTGCCAGCAGTTTATCCGGGACAGCGTGGGAGCAGTACTTC
TRBV19	TRBJ2-3	.	once	CASRGGIVDTQYF	TGTGCCAGTAGGGGCGGGATTGTAGATACGCAGTATTTT
TRBV3-1/TRBV3-2	TRBJ2-7	TRBD1	.	CASSHTGVNEQYF	TGTGCCAGCAGCCACACAGGGGTCAACGAGCAGTACTTC
TRBV5-1	TRBJ1-5	.	.	CASSLVPDQPQHF	TGCGCCAGCAGCTTGGTTCCCGATCAGCCCCAGCATTTT
TRBV4-1	TRBJ1-4	.	.	CASSQDVRGEKLFF	TGCGCCAGCAGCCAAGACGTCAGGGGAGAAAAACTGTTTTTT
TRBV6-5	TRBJ1-1	.	.	CASSYVEGNTEAFF	TGTGCCAGCAGTTACGTAGAGGGGAACACTGAAGCTTTCTTT
TRBV9	TRBJ1-1	TRBD1	.	CASSPGTGGLEAFF	TGTGCCAGCAGCCCCGGGACAGGGGGTTTGGAAGCTTTCTTT
TRBV5-3	TRBJ1-1	.	.	CARRDRNTEAFF	TGTGCCAGAAGGGACAGAAACACTGAAGCTTTCTTT
TRBV6-5	TRBJ1-2	.	.	CASSYDPSVDYGYTF	TGTGCCAGCAGTTACGATCCCTCCGTGGACTATGGCTACACCTTC
TRBV6-1	TRBJ1-4	.	.	CASSEAWGSGEKLFF	TGTGCCAGCAGTGAAGCATGGGGAAGCGGTGAAAAACTGTTTTTT
TRBV7-9	TRBJ2-2	.	few	CASSLSQNTGELFF	TGTGCCAGCAGCTTGAGCCAGAACACCGGGGAGCTGTTTTTT
TRBV5-4	TRBJ1-6	.	.	CVDGDQDSPLHF	TGTGTAGACGGTGATCAAGATTCACCCCTCCACTTT
TRBV13	TRBJ1-4	TRBD1	.	CASSRPRTGGRNEKLFF	TGTGCCAGCAGCCGACCTAGGACAGGGGGCCGTAATGAAAAACTGTTTTTT
TRBV2	TRBJ1-5	.	once	CASSVGTFSNQPQHF	TGTGCCAGCAGTGTAGGGACCTTTAGCAATCAGCCCCAGCATTTT
TRBV27	TRBJ1-4	.	.	CASSLSGTTNEKLFF	TGTGCCAGCAGTTTATCGGGAACAACTAATGAAAAACTGTTTTTT
TRBV5-1	TRBJ2-3	TRBD2	.	CASSYGLAGGPWFPDTQYF	TGCGCCAGCAGTTACGGACTAGCGGGAGGGCCGTGGTTCCCAGATACGCAGTATTTT
TRBV19	TRBJ1-2	.	.	CAGDLANYGYTF	TGTGCCGGTGACTTAGCGAACTATGGCTACACCTTC
TRBV29-1	TRBJ1-2	TRBD1	.	CSAGGQGHGYTF	TGCAGCGCCGGGGGACAGGGGCATGGCTACACCTTC
TRBV19	TRBJ2-5	.	.	CASAVRTELPQYF	TGTGCCAGTGCCGTTCGGACAGAACTACCCCAGTACTTC
TRBV4-3	TRBJ2-3	.	.	CASSQGTLSSTDTQYF	TGCGCCAGCAGCCAAGGAACCTTGTCTAGCACAGATACGCAGTATTTT
TRBV2	TRBJ2-2	.	once	CASSEAQGLNTGELFF	TGTGCCAGCAGTGAAGCGCAGGGGCTTAACACCGGGGAGCTGTTTTTT